These T cell receptor beta chains were read from a single sample in a study of blood T cells in healthy people across ages. TCRdb re-analysed the 5' RACE reads in MiXCR, keeping a single row per CDR3 protein. The table shows some 1,500,000 distinct CDR3 sequences, with approximately 43% occurring only once. Sequenced: blood. All receptors come from a woman in her late teens or twenties in good health. CDR3s include the opening cysteine and the closing phenylalanine or tryptophan. A D gene is named only where the DNA matches it firmly. For some rows the clone size is stated as once, few or many, or as a class when expanded; others skip it.

d_call,clone_size,v_call,j_call,cdr3_aa,cdr3_nt
.,.,TRBV29-1,TRBJ1-2,CSVSTGYTF,TGCAGCGTATCGACTGGCTACACCTTC
.,many,TRBV20-1,TRBJ2-7,CSAPNGPYEQYF,TGCAGTGCCCCGAACGGACCCTACGAGCAGTACTTC
TRBD1,.,TRBV12-3/TRBV12-4,TRBJ1-2,CASSFGTGRGYTF,TGTGCCAGCAGTTTTGGGACAGGGAGAGGCTACACCTTC
TRBD2,few,TRBV20-1,TRBJ2-1,CSALSGLAGTYNEQFF,TGCAGTGCACTATCGGGACTAGCGGGAACCTACAATGAGCAGTTCTTC
.,.,TRBV7-6,TRBJ2-7,CASSSYRGREQYF,TGTGCCAGCAGCTCATACAGAGGGCGCGAGCAGTACTTC
TRBD1,many,TRBV5-1,TRBJ2-7,CASSSQKDRNEQYF,TGCGCCAGCAGCTCTCAAAAGGACAGGAACGAGCAGTACTTC
.,.,TRBV4-1,TRBJ1-5,CASSQVVGATDQPQHF,TGCGCCAGCAGCCAAGTGGTGGGCGCTACCGATCAGCCCCAGCATTTT
.,.,TRBV5-1,TRBJ2-7,CASSLRTAGPYEQYF,TGCGCCAGCAGCCTCCGGACGGCAGGACCCTACGAGCAGTACTTC
.,few,TRBV20-1,TRBJ2-5,CSAVPGVETQYF,TGCAGTGCCGTTCCGGGAGTAGAGACCCAGTACTTC
TRBD1,few,TRBV27,TRBJ1-2,CASSPLTGEYGYTF,TGTGCCAGCAGTCCGTTGACAGGGGAGTATGGCTACACCTTC
.,few,TRBV27,TRBJ1-4,CASKFRKGEKLFF,TGTGCCAGCAAGTTCAGGAAGGGGGAAAAACTGTTTTTT
.,.,TRBV7-8,TRBJ1-5,CASSLLEQPQHF,TGTGCCAGCAGCTTATTAGAGCAGCCCCAGCATTTT
TRBD1,.,TRBV2,TRBJ1-4,CASSRQGSGEKLFF,TGTGCCAGCAGTCGACAGGGGAGTGGAGAAAAACTGTTTTTT
TRBD2,.,TRBV27,TRBJ2-2,CASSSPSGRGTGELFF,TGTGCCAGCAGTTCCCCCAGCGGGAGGGGGACCGGGGAGCTGTTTTTT
.,.,TRBV9,TRBJ2-1,CASSPTLVNSYNEQFF,TGTGCCAGCAGCCCGACCCTTGTCAACAGTTACAATGAGCAGTTCTTC
.,.,TRBV5-5,TRBJ1-5,CASSLDGVFSNQPQHF,TGTGCCAGCAGCTTGGATGGGGTCTTTAGCAATCAGCCCCAGCATTTT
.,.,TRBV20-1,TRBJ2-4,CSAREVAKNIQYF,TGCAGTGCTAGAGAAGTAGCCAAAAACATTCAGTACTTC
.,few,TRBV20-1,TRBJ2-1,CSVPGGNEQFF,TGCAGTGTCCCAGGAGGCAATGAGCAGTTCTTC
.,.,TRBV9,TRBJ1-2,CASSAASGDFNYGYTF,TGTGCCAGCAGCGCTGCTTCTGGGGATTTCAACTATGGCTACACCTTC
.,.,TRBV2,TRBJ1-2,CASSERNYGNTF,TGTGCCAGCAGTGAACGGAACTATGGCAACACCTTC
.,few,TRBV4-2,TRBJ1-2,CASSEQGVVGYTF,TGTGCCAGCAGCGAACAGGGAGTAGTCGGCTACACCTTC
TRBD1,.,TRBV12-3/TRBV12-4,TRBJ2-3,CASSMGQGTTDTQYF,TGTGCCAGCTCGATGGGACAGGGGACCACAGATACGCAGTATTTT
TRBD2,many,TRBV20-1,TRBJ2-7,CSARVASGIHEQYF,TGCAGTGCTAGAGTAGCTAGCGGGATCCACGAGCAGTACTTC
.,.,TRBV12-3/TRBV12-4,TRBJ1-5,CASSLAGRGHQPQHF,TGTGCCAGCAGTTTGGCGGGACGGGGGCATCAGCCCCAGCATTTT
TRBD2,.,TRBV7-9,TRBJ2-7,CASSLGGGSGYEQYF,TGTGCCAGCAGCTTAGGGGGCGGGAGTGGTTACGAGCAGTACTTC
.,.,TRBV4-1,TRBJ1-5,CASSQESRRGYSNQPQHF,TGCGCCAGCAGCCAAGAGAGTCGCAGGGGCTATAGCAATCAGCCCCAGCATTTT
.,.,TRBV9,TRBJ2-4,CAGSVGLDGAKNIQYF,TGTGCCGGCAGCGTAGGTTTAGATGGGGCCAAAAACATTCAGTACTTC
TRBD1,.,TRBV4-1,TRBJ1-5,CASSHPTGGDQPQHF,TGCGCCAGCAGCCACCCGACAGGGGGCGATCAGCCCCAGCATTTT
.,.,TRBV25-1,TRBJ2-1,CASGLQGHNEQFF,TGTGCCAGCGGGTTACAGGGCCACAATGAGCAGTTCTTC